Each of the 29 T cell receptor beta chains below was sequenced from the same sample in a study of blood T cell repertoires in COVID-19. Assay used: immunoSEQ multiplex PCR; TCRdb lists only in-frame clones, some missing. Here the sample spans some 460,000 clones, roughly 87% being singletons. The material sequenced was PBMCs or T cells enriched from blood (not recorded which). These receptor sequences come from a woman aged 18 to 35 with acute COVID-19.

In this sample, this clone turned up a few times. The rearrangement joins TRBV27 to TRBJ1-3; D is unresolved. V was shortened by 2 bases and J by 4 bases, with 9 bases between the two germline ends. The CDR3 is 14 residues long. CDR1 is MNHEY and CDR2 is SMNVEV in the germline V gene (reference sequence). CDR3 bases: TGTGCCAGCAGTTTAGGCCCCTGGGGAAACACCATATATTTT. Protein: CASSLGPWGNTIYF.

The V and J genes are TRBV28 and TRBJ2-7; the match to TRBD1 covers 12 bases. The V gene's germline CDR1 is MDHEN and CDR2 SYDVKM. With 9 bases clipped from V and 7 bases from J, the junction kept 10 bases outside the gene matches. This CDR3 region has 14 residues. The CDR3 region is CASKPGQGAREQYF. CDR3 DNA: TGTGCCAGTAAACCGGGACAGGGGGCGCGGGAGCAGTACTTC.

The V call is TRBV7-2, the J call TRBJ2-2, with 9 bases that match TRBD2. The CDR3 is made up of 16 amino acids. V shed 8 bases, J shed 4 bases, and the junction held 11 bases outside the gene matches. The germline V gene encodes CDR1 SGHTA and CDR2 FQGNSA. CDR3 sequence reads: CASRDLGGRATGELFF. In DNA, the CDR3 is TGTGCCAGCCGCGATCTGGGCGGGAGGGCCACCGGGGAGCTGTTTTTT.

CDR3: CASSLRGGHGYTF. CDR3 DNA sequence: TGTGCCAGCAGTTTAAGAGGGGGCCATGGCTACACCTTC. This rearrangement joins TRBV27 to TRBJ1-2, with 7 bases fitting TRBD1. CDR1 and CDR2 (germline): MNHEY, SMNVEV (reference sequence). V trimming: 2 bases; J trimming: 6 bases; junction bases outside the gene matches: 3. The CDR3 covers 13 residues.

V and J are TRBV11-3 and TRBJ2-3; D ambiguous. CDR1 and CDR2 (germline): SGHNT, YENEEA. The CDR3 is 13 residues long. Trimming removed 5 bases at V and 2 bases at J, with 8 bases between. CDR3 amino acids: CASSPYNTDTQYF. In DNA form, the CDR3 reads TGTGCCAGCAGCCCGTACAACACAGATACGCAGTATTTT.

With regard to this clone: The identical CDR3 is also encoded by other nucleotide sequences in the sample. The chain combines TRBV30 with TRBJ1-2; 7 nucleotides agree with TRBD1. The V gene end was trimmed by 1 base and the J gene end by 8 bases; junction bases not matched to a gene: 4. This CDR3 region has 12 residues. The germline V gene has CDR1 GTSNPN and CDR2 SVGIG (reference sequence). The CDR3 DNA sequence: TGTGCCTGGAGTGAACAGGGGCGCGGCTACACCTTC. Protein: CAWSEQGRGYTF. The complete variable domain, with remaining parts taken from reference TRBV30 and TRBJ1-2, reads SQTIHQWPATLVQPVGSPLSLECTVEGTSNPNLYWYRQAAGRGLQLLFYSVGIGQISSEVPQNLSASRPQDRQFILSSKKLLLSDSGFYLCAWSEQGRGYTFGSGTRLTVV.

The rearrangement links TRBV25-1 to TRBJ1-4; D is perhaps TRBD1 (6 bases). V lost 6 bases to trimming and J lost 8 bases, with 13 bases between them. The germline V gene has CDR1 MGHDK and CDR2 SYGVNS. The CDR3 extends over 13 amino acids. The CDR3 spells CASRRQEVEKLFF. DNA of the CDR3: TGTGCCAGCAGACGACAGGAGGTGGAAAAACTGTTTTTT.

The sample holds a few counts of this clone. The rearrangement joins TRBV15 to TRBJ2-2, with TRBD2 matching over 7 bases. CDR3 length equals 18 residues. Germline CDR1 LNHNV, CDR2 YYDKDF (reference sequence). With 0 bases clipped from V and 0 bases from J, the junction kept 7 bases outside the gene matches. CDR3 nucleotides: TGTGCCACCAGCAGAGATCTGGGCGGGAGATCGAACACCGGGGAGCTGTTTTTT. Amino acids: CATSRDLGGRSNTGELFF.

This clone was picked up one time. The J gene is TRBJ1-5, the V gene TRBV21-1; the table's D call, TRBD1, has no DNA check behind it. TRBV21-1 is flagged as a pseudogene. The length of the CDR3 is 14 residues. Here the CDR3 reads CASSRLKGDQPQHF. In DNA, the CDR3 is TGTGCCAGCAGCCGATTAAAGGGGGATCAGCCCCAGCATTTT.

The gene calls are TRBV5-1 and TRBJ1-1; 7 bases fit TRBD1. This CDR3 comprises 14 residues. Germline V CDR1 and CDR2: SGHRS, YFSETQ. Germline trimming cut 3 bases from V and 4 bases from J; bases unmatched to any gene: 6. CDR3 nucleotide sequence: TGCGCCAGCAGCTCCGGGACAGAGTTCACTGAAGCTTTCTTT. Its translation is CASSSGTEFTEAFF.

V gene TRBV27 combines with J gene TRBJ1-2; 9 positions match TRBD1. V lost 6 bases to trimming and J lost 7 bases; unmatched junction nucleotides: 6. Germline V lookup: CDR1 MNHEY, CDR2 SMNVEV (reference sequence). The CDR3 loop spans 13 amino acids. Here the CDR3 DNA reads TGTGCCAGCAGCCCAGGGACAGGGCGTGGCTACACCTTC. Translated: CASSPGTGRGYTF.

The chain links TRBV19 to TRBJ1-5, with TRBD1 matching over 10 bases. Unmatched junction bases numbered 3, after V lost 9 bases and J lost 4 bases. The CDR3 runs 13 residues. CDR1 and CDR2 from the germline V gene are LNHDA and SQIVND (reference sequence). The CDR3 nucleotides read TGTGCCAGCTGGGACAGGGGAAATCAGCCCCAGCATTTT. Translation: CASWDRGNQPQHF.

V and J are TRBV9 and TRBJ2-2; D may be TRBD2 (6 bases). From germline, CDR1 is SGDLS and CDR2 YYNGEE. CDR3 length: 15 residues. Trimming removed 5 bases at V and 0 bases at J, with 11 bases between. The CDR3: CASSGTGSNTGELFF. CDR3 sequence (DNA): TGTGCCAGCAGTGGGACTGGATCGAACACCGGGGAGCTGTTTTTT.

This clone has a handful of counts. The chain employs TRBV7-8 and TRBJ2-3; 10 nucleotides match TRBD2. Losses at the gene ends were 0 bases for V and 0 bases for J; bases not matched to a gene: 15. This CDR3 is built from 21 residues. Per germline, CDR1 SGHVS and CDR2 FQNEAQ. The CDR3 here is CASSLAPRSSGGTISTDTQYF. In nucleotides, the CDR3 is TGTGCCAGCAGCTTAGCGCCTCGAAGTAGCGGGGGGACCATTAGCACAGATACGCAGTATTTT.

This chain connects TRBV18 to TRBJ2-1; the match to TRBD2 covers 14 bases. This CDR3 has 18 residues. Germline V CDR1 and CDR2: KGHSH, LQKENI. V trimming: 3 bases; J trimming: 8 bases; junction bases outside the gene matches: 12. The CDR3 sequence: CASSPIRVGLAGGHEQFF. The CDR3 nucleotides are TGTGCCAGCTCACCGATCCGTGTTGGACTAGCGGGAGGTCATGAGCAGTTCTTC.

This chain uses TRBV10-3 with TRBJ1-3; perhaps TRBD1 as D (5 bases). The germline V gene has CDR1 ENHRY and CDR2 SYGVKD. The CDR3 totals 12 residues. Trimming took off 8 bases at V and 4 bases at J, with 9 bases between the two ends. CDR3 nucleotides: TGTGCCATCGACGGGGGAGGAAACACCATATATTTT. It yields the protein CAIDGGGNTIYF.

This chain joins TRBV27 and TRBJ2-3; the D gene is possibly TRBD2 (7 bases). The CDR3 is 15 residues long. V lost 4 bases, J lost 2 bases, and 13 bases lay in between. CDR1 MNHEY and CDR2 SMNVEV come from the germline V gene (reference sequence). Here the CDR3 reads CASSWGGRNTDTQYF. The CDR3 nucleotides are TGTGCCAGCAGTTGGGGGGGCAGAAACACAGATACGCAGTATTTT.

The chain recombines TRBV11-2 with TRBJ2-2, with D possibly being TRBD2 (7 bases). The V gene lost 2 bases and the J gene lost 5 bases, with 12 bases spanning the gap. Germline V gene sequence: CDR1 SGHAT, CDR2 FQNNGV. This CDR3 has 15 amino acids. For the CDR3, the DNA is TGTGCCAGCAGCTTATCGGGGGGCAGAACCGGGGAGCTGTTTTTT. Translated: CASSLSGGRTGELFF.

This sequence joins TRBV2 and TRBJ1-2; no reliable D call. The germline V and J ends were trimmed by 4 bases and 5 bases, with 11 bases remaining between them. Germline V gives CDR1 SNHLY, CDR2 FYNNEI. This CDR3 contains 13 residues. The CDR3 coding sequence is TGTGCCAGCAGTGGGCTTACGGGATATGGCTACACCTTC. Encoded protein: CASSGLTGYGYTF. The whole variable domain, filled in from reference TRBV2 and TRBJ1-2, reads EPEVTQTPSHQVTQMGQEVILRCVPISNHLYFYWYRQILGQKVEFLVSFYNNEISEKSEIFDDQFSVERPDGSNFTLKIRSTKLEDSAMYFCASSGLTGYGYTFGSGTRLTVV.

The chain is built from TRBV29-1 and TRBJ1-1; tentatively, D is TRBD1 (5 bases). The CDR3 is 12 amino acids. The V end lost 8 bases, the J end lost 0 bases, and 10 bases lay between the germline ends. Germline V CDR1 and CDR2: SQVTM, ANQGSEA. The CDR3 loop is CSLRGLNTEAFF. CDR3 sequence (DNA): TGCAGCTTAAGGGGCCTGAACACTGAAGCTTTCTTT.

This clone has just a few counts. The V and J genes are TRBV28 and TRBJ1-5, with D unresolved. The CDR3 totals 13 residues. Trimming cost V 3 bases and J 0 bases, with 3 bases left between them. Germline V gene data show CDR1 as MDHEN and CDR2 as SYDVKM. In DNA form, the CDR3 reads TGTGCCAGCAGTTTTAATAGCAATCAGCCCCAGCATTTT. This encodes CASSFNSNQPQHF.

This chain joins TRBV29-1 and TRBJ1-2; a possible D gene is TRBD1 (5 bases). From germline, CDR1 is SQVTM and CDR2 ANQGSEA. The CDR3 spans 12 residues. Deletions cut 6 bases from V and 7 bases from J, with 15 bases between. The CDR3 here is CSVGNSDSGYTF. The DNA of the CDR3 is TGCAGCGTAGGAAACAGTGACAGTGGCTACACCTTC.

The gene calls are TRBV28 and TRBJ1-2, with no clear D. The CDR3 covers 14 residues. Looked up from germline, CDR1 is MDHEN and CDR2 is SYDVKM. V was cut by 2 bases and J by 2 bases, with 9 bases left in between. CDR3 bases: TGTGCCAGCAGTTTAGACGCGGCCAACTATGGCTACACCTTC. Translated: CASSLDAANYGYTF.

The chain is built from TRBV10-3 and TRBJ2-2; 7 bases are a match to TRBD2. Trimming took 2 bases from V and 0 from J; bases not matched to a gene: 6. The CDR3 covers 17 residues. Germline V gene data show CDR1 as ENHRY and CDR2 as SYGVKD. This CDR3 reads CAISEEPGLTNTGELFF. The DNA of the CDR3 is TGTGCCATCAGTGAGGAACCGGGACTAACGAACACCGGGGAGCTGTTTTTT.

The rearrangement uses TRBV27 and TRBJ1-6; TRBD1 matches 7 bases. This CDR3 has 16 residues. Losses at the gene ends were 7 bases for V and 5 bases for J; bases not matched to a gene: 11. The germline CDR1 and CDR2 sequences are MNHEY and SMNVEV (reference sequence). Written as DNA, the CDR3 is TGTGCCAGCACCCTCCATGGACAGGCTCATAATTCACCCCTCCACTTT. This codes for CASTLHGQAHNSPLHF.

The count of this clone is one. The J gene is TRBJ2-7, the V gene TRBV10-1; 11 bases are a match to TRBD1. Germline-derived CDR1 and CDR2 are WNHNN and SYGVQD (reference sequence). CDR3 length equals 15 residues. After removal of 6 bases from V and 4 bases from J, the junction contained 8 bases not matched to a gene. The CDR3 spells CASSEGTGGRYEQYF. CDR3 nucleotides: TGCGCCAGCAGCGAAGGGACAGGGGGTAGGTACGAGCAGTACTTC.

The DNA for the CDR3 is TGCGCCAGCAGCTTGGGGGGACAGGGTGCGAATCAGCCCCAGCATTTT. Amino acids: CASSLGGQGANQPQHF. The chain combines TRBV5-1 with TRBJ1-5; TRBD1 aligns across 9 bases. This CDR3 contains 16 residues. With 0 bases clipped from V and 4 bases from J, the junction kept 5 bases outside the gene matches. Germline V gene data show CDR1 as SGHRS and CDR2 as YFSETQ.

The sample holds a few counts of this clone. The J gene is TRBJ2-1, the V gene TRBV19; D might be TRBD1 (6 bases). Per the germline V gene, CDR1 is LNHDA and CDR2 is SQIVND (reference sequence). The CDR3 is made up of 14 amino acids. Trimming left V 7 bases short and J 4 bases short, with 14 bases between. The CDR3 here is CASTPQRGYNEQFF. The CDR3 DNA follows: TGTGCCAGTACTCCACAAAGGGGGTACAATGAGCAGTTCTTC.

The chain couples TRBV24-1 to TRBJ2-7; D may be TRBD1 (5 bases). In germline, CDR1 is KGHDR, CDR2 SFDVKD. V was pared by 4 bases and J by 5 bases, with 11 bases between. This CDR3 contains 13 residues. CDR3 DNA sequence: TGTGCCACCAGTGACGGACACTTAAACGAGCAGTACTTC. This encodes CATSDGHLNEQYF.